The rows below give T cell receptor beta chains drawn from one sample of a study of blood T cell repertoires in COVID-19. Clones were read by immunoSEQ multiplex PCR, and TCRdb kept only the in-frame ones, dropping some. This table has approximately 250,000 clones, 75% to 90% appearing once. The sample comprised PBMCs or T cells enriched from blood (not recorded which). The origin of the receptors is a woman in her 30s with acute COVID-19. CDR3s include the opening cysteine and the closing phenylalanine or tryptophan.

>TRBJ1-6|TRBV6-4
CASCQGVNSPLHF
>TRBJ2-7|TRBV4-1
CASRDTNYEQYF
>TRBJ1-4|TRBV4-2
CASSQGGDREEKLFF
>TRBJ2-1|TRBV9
CASSVDGLAGASNEQFF
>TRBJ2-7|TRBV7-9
CASSPTSSLAYEQYF
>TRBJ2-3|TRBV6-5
CASSYPSGGEHTQYF
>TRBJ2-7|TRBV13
CASSPSRTGQGYEQYF
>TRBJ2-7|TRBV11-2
CASSSERGPIVVSYEQYF
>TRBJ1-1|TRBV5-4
CASSLTGNTEAFF
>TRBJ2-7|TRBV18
CASSPKILGTGISYEQYF
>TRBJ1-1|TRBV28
CASNPSGVEAFF
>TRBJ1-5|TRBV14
CASSRQGNQPQHF
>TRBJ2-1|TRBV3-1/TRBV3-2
CASSSGTDSYNEQFF
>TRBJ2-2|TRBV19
CASSIPRQNTGELFF
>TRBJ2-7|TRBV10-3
CAISDGLAVVSYEQYF
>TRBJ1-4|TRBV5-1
CASSLGATNEKLFF
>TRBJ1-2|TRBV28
CASSFRDSGNYGYTF
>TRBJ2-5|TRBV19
CASSADRLETQYF
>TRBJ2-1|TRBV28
CASSLPGLAGGAIHEQFF
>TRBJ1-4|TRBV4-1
CASSQFTDYRVTNEKLFF
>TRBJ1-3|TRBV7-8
CASSLGLSSDTIYF
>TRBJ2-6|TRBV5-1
CASSSLSGGSGANVLTF
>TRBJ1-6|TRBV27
CASSPSVNSPLHF
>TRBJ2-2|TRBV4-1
CASSQAQGVDTGELFF
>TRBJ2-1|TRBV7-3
CASSLEGLADEQFF
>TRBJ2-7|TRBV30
CAWQNQGYEQYF
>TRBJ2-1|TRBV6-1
CASSEGTSVYNEQFF
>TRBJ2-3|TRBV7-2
CASTSGSSMQYF
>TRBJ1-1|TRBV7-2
CASSQMTAMNTEAFF
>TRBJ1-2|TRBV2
CASSEFSWDRNLFYGYTF
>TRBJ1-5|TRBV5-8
CASTRTGEGQPQHF
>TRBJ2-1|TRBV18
CASTTTGGLSYNEQFF
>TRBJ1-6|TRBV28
CASSLSDSTRNSPLHF
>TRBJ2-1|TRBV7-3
CASSPGGSYNEQFF
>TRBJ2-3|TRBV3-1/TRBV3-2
CASSQGAGSDTQYF